The TCR beta chain described here comes from a study of control samples from healthy donors and cancer patients. Looked up from germline, CDR1 is KGHDR and CDR2 is SFDVKD. The CDR3 totals 13 residues. Trimming stripped 2 bases from V and 4 bases from J, with 7 bases between. Libraries were prepared by immunoSEQ multiplex PCR; TCRdb keeps only in-frame clonotypes and omits some of them. The repertoire has around 74,000 clones, 80% to 95% of them found once; the top ten carry 5.5% to 6.5%. The clonotype comes from a woman between 55 and 75 years old in good health. This chain links TRBV24-1 with TRBJ1-1; no clear D. Sequenced sample: blood. CDR3 sequence reads: CATSDSGFTEAFF. The CDR3 nucleotides are TGTGCCACCAGTGATTCAGGTTTCACTGAAGCTTTCTTT.